The 17 T cell receptor beta chains below were found in one sample sequenced in a study of CD8 T cells in ankylosing spondylitis. MiXCR, run by TCRdb on the 5' RACE reads, gives a single entry per CDR3 protein. The table includes 210,000 or so distinct CDR3 sequences, roughly 24% detected once. The sample consisted of blood, either unsorted or a sorted T cell fraction (not recorded which). These TCRs come from a male donor with ankylosing spondylitis or in good health (not recorded which).

This clonotype has more than one count but fewer than ten. This chain uses TRBV2 with TRBJ2-1, with TRBD2 matching over 7 bases. Looked up from germline, CDR1 is SNHLY and CDR2 is FYNNEI. Losses at the gene ends were 8 bases for V and 16 bases for J; bases not matched to a gene: 11. The CDR3 is 11 amino acids. The CDR3 nucleotides are TGTGCCAGCGGGAGGGGCGGCCTGGATTTCTTC. Its protein is CASGRGGLDFF.

This clonotype came up a few times. This chain uses TRBV20-1 with TRBJ2-1; D gene unclear. The germline V gene has CDR1 DFQATT and CDR2 SNEGSKA (reference sequence). V gave up 6 bases and J gave up 9 bases, with 9 bases separating them. This CDR3 has 10 amino acids. CDR3 coding DNA: TGCAGTGCCAAGCAGGCTGAGCAGTTCTTC. This sequence encodes CSAKQAEQFF.

This clonotype showed up just once. V is TRBV20-1 and J is TRBJ2-7, with 12 bases matching TRBD2. J lost 7 bases, V lost 1 base, and 5 bases had no gene match. This CDR3 is built from 14 residues. The germline CDR1 and CDR2 sequences are DFQATT and SNEGSKA (reference sequence). CDR3 DNA sequence: TGCAGTGCTAGAGCTCTAGCGGGAGGGAATGAGCAGTACTTC. Protein sequence: CSARALAGGNEQYF.

This clonotype was seen more than once but under ten times. The chain combines TRBV20-1 with TRBJ2-7, with D tentatively TRBD2 (6 bases). The CDR3 length is 12 residues. The V end was cut by 3 bases, the J end by 5 bases, with 11 bases between. The germline gives CDR1 DFQATT, CDR2 SNEGSKA (reference sequence). The CDR3 DNA reads TGCAGTGCTAGTCCGGGGGTCCACGAGCAGTACTTC. Translating gives CSASPGVHEQYF.

This clonotype was detected ten times or more. The chain has TRBV15 and TRBJ2-3; D may be TRBD1 or TRBD2 (5 bases each). Trimming left V 9 bases short and J 1 base short, with 14 bases between. CDR3 size: 14 residues. Looked up from germline, CDR1 is LNHNV and CDR2 is YYDKDF (reference sequence). The CDR3 spells CATMGVRGTDTQYF. DNA of the CDR3: TGTGCCACTATGGGGGTGAGGGGCACAGATACGCAGTATTTT.

This clonotype was recorded at least ten times. The chain has TRBV29-1 and TRBJ1-5, with D unresolved. The CDR3 consists of 13 residues. The V and J ends lost 6 bases and 0 bases respectively, with 9 bases between them. Germline-derived CDR1 and CDR2 are SQVTM and ANQGSEA. CDR3 sequence reads: CSVLEHSNQPQHF. As DNA, the CDR3 is TGCAGCGTGTTAGAGCATAGCAATCAGCCCCAGCATTTT.

CDR3 protein: CSARDLREGQETQYF. CDR3 nucleotides: TGCAGTGCTAGAGATCTTCGGGAGGGCCAAGAGACCCAGTACTTC. This sequence joins TRBV20-1 and TRBJ2-5, with 8 bases aligning to TRBD2. Germline V CDR1 and CDR2: DFQATT, SNEGSKA (reference sequence). V trimming: 0 bases; J trimming: 1 base; junction bases outside the gene matches: 4. The CDR3 spans 15 residues.

In this sample, this clonotype turned up many times. The genes are TRBV15 and TRBJ2-1; D gene unclear. CDR3 size: 13 residues. The germline CDR1 and CDR2 sequences are LNHNV and YYDKDF (reference sequence). Trimming pared 5 bases from V and 4 bases from J, leaving 9 bases between. The CDR3: CATSVQNYNEQFF. The CDR3 DNA sequence: TGTGCCACCAGCGTGCAGAATTACAATGAGCAGTTCTTC.

The table lists this clonotype with a few counts. This chain uses TRBV20-1 with TRBJ2-2; 8 bases align to TRBD2. Germline V lookup: CDR1 DFQATT, CDR2 SNEGSKA (reference sequence). CDR3 length equals 16 residues. V shed 4 bases, J shed 5 bases, and the junction held 12 bases outside the gene matches. CDR3 bases: TGCAGTGCTACCCCTAGGAGCGGGAGTAGGACCGGGGAGCTGTTTTTT. It encodes CSATPRSGSRTGELFF.

This clonotype was detected many times. This chain uses TRBV29-1 with TRBJ2-7; 8 nucleotides agree with TRBD1. The CDR3 contains 13 residues. The trim removed 4 bases at V and 6 bases at J, leaving 8 bases unmatched. The germline V gene encodes CDR1 SQVTM and CDR2 ANQGSEA. CDR3 sequence (DNA): TGCAGCGTTGGAGGACAGGGCGAACGCGAGCAGTACTTC. It codes for CSVGGQGEREQYF.

This clonotype was seen more than once but under ten times. This chain uses TRBV5-4 with TRBJ2-1; D remains ambiguous. The CDR3 consists of 13 residues. From germline, CDR1 is SGHNT and CDR2 YYREEE (reference sequence). Deletions cut 0 bases from V and 9 bases from J, with 10 bases between. CDR3 in DNA: TGTGCCAGCAGCTTGGGAGGATCGGGTGAGCAGTTCTTC. Amino acids: CASSLGGSGEQFF.

This clonotype was seen at least ten times. The chain has TRBV11-2 and TRBJ1-2; D is unresolved. The CDR3 runs 13 residues. Germline CDR1 SGHAT, CDR2 FQNNGV. Trimming shortened V by 0 bases and J by 8 bases, and 10 bases separated the two germline ends. Here the CDR3 reads CASSLEDGSGYTF. The CDR3 region has the DNA TGTGCCAGCAGCTTAGAGGATGGTAGCGGCTACACCTTC.

This clonotype has at least ten counts. The chain combines TRBV20-1 with TRBJ2-5; D unresolved. Trimming took off 0 bases at V and 5 bases at J, with 16 bases between the two ends. The V gene's germline CDR1 is DFQATT and CDR2 SNEGSKA (reference sequence). The CDR3 sequence is 15 residues long. CDR3 nucleotide sequence: TGCAGTGCTAGAGATTCTTCTGAGGCACTTGAGACCCAGTACTTC. Translated, it gives CSARDSSEALETQYF.

This sequence joins TRBV20-1 and TRBJ2-5, with TRBD2 matching 8 bases. CDR3 length equals 13 residues. Trimming removed 3 bases from V and 4 bases from J; junction bases left unmatched: 4. Germline V gives CDR1 DFQATT, CDR2 SNEGSKA (reference sequence). CDR3 region: CSASGRALETQYF. CDR3 DNA sequence: TGCAGTGCTAGCGGGAGGGCCTTAGAGACCCAGTACTTC.

This clonotype showed up many times. In DNA form, the CDR3 reads TGTGCCAGCAGCCCCTACACAGGAAACAATCAGCCCCAGCATTTT. Translation gives CASSPYTGNNQPQHF. This chain joins TRBV7-8 and TRBJ1-5; TRBD1 might be the D (5 bases). The CDR3 runs to 15 residues. Germline V lookup: CDR1 SGHVS, CDR2 FQNEAQ. With 5 bases removed from V and 3 bases from J, the gap between germline ends came to 14 bases. The full variable domain, completed using reference TRBV7-8 and TRBJ1-5, is GAGVSQSPRYKVAKRGQDVALRCDPISGHVSLFWYQQALGQGPEFLTYFQNEAQLDKSGLPSDRFFAERPEGSVSTLKIQRTQQEDSAVYLCASSPYTGNNQPQHFGDGTRLSIL.

This clonotype appeared many times. The rearrangement joins TRBV4-3 to TRBJ2-1, with D hard to call. Germline V lookup: CDR1 LGHNA, CDR2 YSLEER. The CDR3 has 19 residues. V was pared by 0 bases and J by 3 bases, with 21 bases between. CDR3 nucleotides: TGCGCCAGCAGCCAAGAAAAGTCTGGAGTTAGGCTGGGCTACAATGAGCAGTTCTTC. This gives the protein CASSQEKSGVRLGYNEQFF.

This clonotype was observed at least ten times. The chain carries TRBV6-4 and TRBJ2-2; D may match TRBD1 or TRBD2 (5 bases each). The CDR3 runs 14 residues. The ends were cut back, 7 bases at V and 5 bases at J, with 14 bases in the middle. Germline V CDR1 and CDR2: MRHNA, SNTAGT. CDR3 region: CASTGTPGTGELFF. CDR3 DNA sequence: TGTGCCAGCACAGGGACCCCGGGGACCGGGGAGCTGTTTTTT.